The 8 T cell receptor beta chains below were found in one sample sequenced in a study of beta chain features in type 1 diabetes. Expressed TCRB transcripts were sequenced, since all the RNA that had been isolated was reverse transcribed. Here immunoSEQ multiplex PCR was the method, and the copy in TCRdb shows in-frame clones only, minus some. Among 680,000 or so clones listed, 13% were seen once. Overall study findings and caveats: Moderately but significantly shorter TCRB CDR3s were found in Type 1 diabetes patients in all four CD4+ subsets.

Their antigen targets remain unknown. Sequenced sample: naive CD4+ T cells from blood. Receptors were obtained from a man between 18 and 29 years old with type 1 diabetes.

This clone has more than one count but fewer than ten. V and J are TRBV27 and TRBJ2-6; D not certain. Germline loops: CDR1 MNHEY, CDR2 SMNVEV (reference sequence). The CDR3 extends over 15 amino acids. Between the trimmed V and J ends, which lost 9 bases and 2 bases, there was a span of 14 bases. Written as DNA, the CDR3 is TGTGCCAGTACCAACGGCCAGACTGGGGCCAACGTCCTGACTTTC. Translating gives CASTNGQTGANVLTF.

This sequence joins TRBV18 and TRBJ2-7, with 7 bases identical to TRBD1. CDR1 KGHSH and CDR2 LQKENI come from the germline V gene. Trimming at V came to 3 bases and at J to 3 bases, leaving 5 bases not matched to a gene. The CDR3 runs 14 residues. CDR3 sequence reads: CASSPGTDFYEQYF. The CDR3, as DNA: TGTGCCAGCTCACCTGGGACAGATTTCTACGAGCAGTACTTC.

The rearrangement uses TRBV29-1 and TRBJ2-4; tentative D call: TRBD1 (5 bases). V lost 1 base and J lost 6, with 7 bases in between. Looked up from germline, CDR1 is SQVTM and CDR2 is ANQGSEA. The CDR3 extends over 12 amino acids. CDR3 sequence reads: CSVEGGPNIQYF. The CDR3 coding sequence is TGCAGCGTTGAAGGGGGCCCAAACATTCAGTACTTC.

Notes on this clone: The junction departs from germline at one end; a sequencing error may be responsible. The genes are TRBV7-6 and TRBJ2-5, with TRBD1 identical over 10 bases. In germline, CDR1 is SGHVS, CDR2 FNYEAQ. This CDR3 spans 14 amino acids. The CDR3 is CASSLGQGLETRYF. DNA of the CDR3: TGTGCCAGCAGCCTGGGACAGGGGTTAGAGACCCGGTACTTC.

The chain is built from TRBV29-1 and TRBJ2-7, with D tentatively TRBD1 (5 bases). CDR1 is SQVTM, CDR2 ANQGSEA, per germline. V dropped 6 bases and J dropped 4 bases, with 10 bases sitting between them. The CDR3 has 11 amino acids. CDR3 nucleotides: TGCAGCGTGCCAGGGATTTACGAGCAGTACTTC. Protein product: CSVPGIYEQYF.

This clone was picked up a small number of times. The V call is TRBV11-3, the J call TRBJ2-1, with D unclear. This CDR3 comprises 15 residues. The V gene's germline CDR1 is SGHNT and CDR2 YENEEA. V gave up 2 bases and J gave up 4 bases, with 12 bases separating them. The CDR3 reads CASSLRFGKYNEQFF. CDR3 DNA sequence: TGTGCCAGCAGCTTACGATTCGGCAAGTACAATGAGCAGTTCTTC.

The rearrangement links TRBV2 to TRBJ2-5, with no clear D. The CDR3 runs to 12 residues. In germline, CDR1 is SNHLY, CDR2 FYNNEI. The V gene lost 8 bases and the J gene lost 5 bases, with 12 bases spanning the gap. The CDR3 region has the DNA TGTGCCAGCCAATGGGGTGGGGAGACCCAGTACTTC. Translating it yields CASQWGGETQYF.

This clone occurred a few times. The chain uses TRBV9 and TRBJ1-2, with 7 positions matching TRBD1. Germline CDR1 is SGDLS and CDR2 is YYNGEE. V shed 0 bases, J shed 4 bases, and the junction held 6 bases outside the gene matches. This CDR3 is 15 amino acids long. CDR3 DNA: TGTGCCAGCAGCGTAGAATCGGCAGGGGGCTATGGCTACACCTTC. This sequence encodes CASSVESAGGYGYTF.